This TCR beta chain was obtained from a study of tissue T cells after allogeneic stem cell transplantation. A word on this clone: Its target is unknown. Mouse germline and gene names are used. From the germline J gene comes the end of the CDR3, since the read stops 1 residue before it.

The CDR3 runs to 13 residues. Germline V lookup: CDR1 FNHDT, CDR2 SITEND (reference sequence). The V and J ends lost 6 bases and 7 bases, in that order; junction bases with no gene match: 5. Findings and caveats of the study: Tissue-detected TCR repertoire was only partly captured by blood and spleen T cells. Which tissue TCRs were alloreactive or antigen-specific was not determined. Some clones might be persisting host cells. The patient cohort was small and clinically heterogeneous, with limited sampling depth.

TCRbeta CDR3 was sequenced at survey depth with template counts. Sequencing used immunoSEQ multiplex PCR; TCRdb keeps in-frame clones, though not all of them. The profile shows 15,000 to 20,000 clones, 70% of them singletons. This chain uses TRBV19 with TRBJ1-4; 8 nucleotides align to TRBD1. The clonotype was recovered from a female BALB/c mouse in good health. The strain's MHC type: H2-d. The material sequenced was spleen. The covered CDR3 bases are TGTGCCAGCACCCGGACAGGGAGCGAAAGATTATTT. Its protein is CASTRTGSERLF. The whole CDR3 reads CASTRTGSERLFF.